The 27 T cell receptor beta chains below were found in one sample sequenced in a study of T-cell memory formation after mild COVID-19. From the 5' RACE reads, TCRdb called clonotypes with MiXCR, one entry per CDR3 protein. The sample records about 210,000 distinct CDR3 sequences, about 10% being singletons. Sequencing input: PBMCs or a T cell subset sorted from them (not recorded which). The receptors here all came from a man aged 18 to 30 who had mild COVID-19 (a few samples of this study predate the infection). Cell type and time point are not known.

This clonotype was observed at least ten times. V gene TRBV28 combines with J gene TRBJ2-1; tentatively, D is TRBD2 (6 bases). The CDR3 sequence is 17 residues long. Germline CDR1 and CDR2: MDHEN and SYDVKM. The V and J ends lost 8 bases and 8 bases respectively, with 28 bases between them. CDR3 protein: CASRRRGPSGAGDEQFF. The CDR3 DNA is TGTGCCAGCCGTCGGAGGGGTCCGTCTGGGGCAGGTGATGAGCAGTTCTTC. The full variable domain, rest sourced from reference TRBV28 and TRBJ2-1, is DVKVTQSSRYLVKRTGEKVFLECVQDMDHENMFWYRQDPGLGLRLIYFSYDVKMKEKGDIPEGYSVSREKKERFSLILESASTNQTSMYLCASRRRGPSGAGDEQFFGPGTRLTVL.

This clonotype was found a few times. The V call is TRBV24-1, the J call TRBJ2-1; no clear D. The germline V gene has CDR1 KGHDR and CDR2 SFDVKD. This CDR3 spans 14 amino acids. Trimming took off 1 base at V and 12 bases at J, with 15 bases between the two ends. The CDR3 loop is CATSDFRTDEVQFF. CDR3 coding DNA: TGTGCCACCAGTGATTTCCGGACGGACGAGGTGCAGTTCTTC.

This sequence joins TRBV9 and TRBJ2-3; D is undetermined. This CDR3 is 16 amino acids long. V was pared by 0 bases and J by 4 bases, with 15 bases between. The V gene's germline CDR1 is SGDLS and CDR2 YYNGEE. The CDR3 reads CASSVGPANFADTQYF. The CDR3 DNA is TGTGCCAGCAGCGTAGGACCCGCAAACTTTGCAGATACGCAGTATTTT.

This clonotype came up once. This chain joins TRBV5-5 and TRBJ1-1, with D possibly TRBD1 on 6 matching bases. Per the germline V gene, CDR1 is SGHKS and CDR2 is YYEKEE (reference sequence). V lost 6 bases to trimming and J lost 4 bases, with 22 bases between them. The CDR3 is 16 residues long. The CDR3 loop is CASIPLGGAGVTEAFF. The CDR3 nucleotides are TGTGCCAGCATCCCTCTAGGGGGGGCAGGAGTCACTGAAGCTTTCTTT.

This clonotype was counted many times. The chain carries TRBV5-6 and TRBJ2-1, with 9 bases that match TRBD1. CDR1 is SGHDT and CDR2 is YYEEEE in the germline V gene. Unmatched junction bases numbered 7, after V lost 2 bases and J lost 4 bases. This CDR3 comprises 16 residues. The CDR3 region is CASSFSGTGNYNEQFF. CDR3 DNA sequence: TGTGCCAGCAGCTTTTCGGGGACAGGGAATTACAATGAGCAGTTCTTC. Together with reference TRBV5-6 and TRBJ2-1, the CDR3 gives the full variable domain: DAGVTQSPTHLIKTRGQQVTLRCSPKSGHDTVSWYQQALGQGPQFIFQYYEEEERQRGNFPDRFSGHQFPNYSSELNVNALLLGDSALYLCASSFSGTGNYNEQFFGPGTRLTVL.

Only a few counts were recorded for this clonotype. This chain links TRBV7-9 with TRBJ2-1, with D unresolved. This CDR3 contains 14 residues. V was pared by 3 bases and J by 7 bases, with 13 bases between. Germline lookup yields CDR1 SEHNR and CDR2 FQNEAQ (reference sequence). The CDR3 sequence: CASSFWAVRNEQFF. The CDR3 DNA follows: TGTGCCAGCAGCTTTTGGGCAGTTCGAAATGAGCAGTTCTTC.

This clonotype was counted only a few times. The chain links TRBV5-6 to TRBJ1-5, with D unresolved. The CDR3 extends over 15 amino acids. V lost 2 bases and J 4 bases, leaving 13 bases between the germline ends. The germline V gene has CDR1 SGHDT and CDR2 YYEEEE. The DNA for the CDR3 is TGTGCCAGCAGCTTCAACGTTTACCCTAATCAGCCCCAGCATTTT. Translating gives CASSFNVYPNQPQHF.

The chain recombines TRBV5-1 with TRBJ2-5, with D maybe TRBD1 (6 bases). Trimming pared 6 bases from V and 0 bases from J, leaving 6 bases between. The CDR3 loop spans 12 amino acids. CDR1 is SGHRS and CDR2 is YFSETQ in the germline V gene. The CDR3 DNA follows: TGCGCCAGCACAGGGGACCAAGAGACCCAGTACTTC. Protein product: CASTGDQETQYF.

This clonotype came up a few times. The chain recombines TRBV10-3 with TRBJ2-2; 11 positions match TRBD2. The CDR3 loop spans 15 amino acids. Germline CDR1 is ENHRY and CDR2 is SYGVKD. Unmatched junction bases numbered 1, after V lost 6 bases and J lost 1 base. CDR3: CAIRGLAGNTGELFF. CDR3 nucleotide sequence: TGTGCCATCAGAGGACTAGCGGGGAACACCGGGGAGCTGTTTTTT.

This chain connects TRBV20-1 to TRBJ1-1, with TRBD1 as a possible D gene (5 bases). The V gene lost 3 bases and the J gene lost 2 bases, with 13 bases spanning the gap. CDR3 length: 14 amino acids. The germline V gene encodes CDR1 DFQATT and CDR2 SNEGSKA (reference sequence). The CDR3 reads CSARPEGINTEAFF. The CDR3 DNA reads TGCAGTGCTAGGCCAGAGGGGATCAACACTGAAGCTTTCTTT.

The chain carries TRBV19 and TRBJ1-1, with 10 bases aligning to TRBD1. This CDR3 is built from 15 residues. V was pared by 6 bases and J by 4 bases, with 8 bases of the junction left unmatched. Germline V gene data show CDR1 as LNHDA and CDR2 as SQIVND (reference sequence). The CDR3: CASSTWTGGGTEAFF. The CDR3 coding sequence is TGTGCCAGTAGCACTTGGACAGGGGGGGGCACTGAAGCTTTCTTT.

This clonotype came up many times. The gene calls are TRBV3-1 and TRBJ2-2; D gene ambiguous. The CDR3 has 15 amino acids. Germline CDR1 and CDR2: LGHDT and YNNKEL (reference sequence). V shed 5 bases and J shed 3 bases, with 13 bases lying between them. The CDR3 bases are TGTGCCAGCAGCTATCTCTTGACCGACACCGGGGAGCTGTTTTTT. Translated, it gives CASSYLLTDTGELFF.

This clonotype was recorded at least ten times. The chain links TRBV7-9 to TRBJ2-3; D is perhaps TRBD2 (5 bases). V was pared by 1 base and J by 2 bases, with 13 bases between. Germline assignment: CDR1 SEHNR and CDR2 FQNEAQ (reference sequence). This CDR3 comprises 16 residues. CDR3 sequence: CASSLVPTSFTDTQYF. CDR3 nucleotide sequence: TGTGCCAGCAGCTTAGTCCCCACTAGTTTCACAGATACGCAGTATTTT.

The CDR3 DNA reads as TGTGCCTGGAGTGCTCAGGTAAACTACGAGCAGTACTTC. Residues: CAWSAQVNYEQYF. The genes are TRBV30 and TRBJ2-7; D remains unclear. Germline V CDR1 and CDR2: GTSNPN, SVGIG (reference sequence). This CDR3 spans 13 amino acids. V shed 1 base and J shed 3 bases, with 10 bases lying between them.

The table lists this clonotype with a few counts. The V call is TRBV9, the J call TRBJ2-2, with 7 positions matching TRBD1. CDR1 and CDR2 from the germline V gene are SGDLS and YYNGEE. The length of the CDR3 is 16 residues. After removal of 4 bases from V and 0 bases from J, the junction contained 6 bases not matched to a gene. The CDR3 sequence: CASSFRDRANTGELFF. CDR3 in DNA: TGTGCCAGCAGCTTCCGAGACAGGGCGAACACCGGGGAGCTGTTTTTT.

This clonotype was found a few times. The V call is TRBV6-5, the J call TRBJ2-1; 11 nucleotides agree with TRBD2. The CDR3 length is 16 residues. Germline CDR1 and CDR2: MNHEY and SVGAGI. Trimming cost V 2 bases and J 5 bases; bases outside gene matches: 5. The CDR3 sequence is CASSYLTSGGDNEQFF. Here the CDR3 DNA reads TGTGCCAGCAGTTACCTCACTAGCGGGGGAGACAATGAGCAGTTCTTC.

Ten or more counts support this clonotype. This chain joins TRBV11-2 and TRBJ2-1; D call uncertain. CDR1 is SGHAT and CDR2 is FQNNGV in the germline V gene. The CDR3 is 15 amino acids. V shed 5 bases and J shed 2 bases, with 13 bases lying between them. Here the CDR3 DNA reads TGTGCCAGCAGCCAAGACCAACCCCCCTACAATGAGCAGTTCTTC. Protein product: CASSQDQPPYNEQFF.

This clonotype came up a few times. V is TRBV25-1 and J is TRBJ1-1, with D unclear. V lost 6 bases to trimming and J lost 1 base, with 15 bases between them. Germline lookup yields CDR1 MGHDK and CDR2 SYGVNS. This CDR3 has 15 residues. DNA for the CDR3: TGTGCCAGCAGCCACGCTCGGGGAGAGAACACTGAAGCTTTCTTT. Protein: CASSHARGENTEAFF.

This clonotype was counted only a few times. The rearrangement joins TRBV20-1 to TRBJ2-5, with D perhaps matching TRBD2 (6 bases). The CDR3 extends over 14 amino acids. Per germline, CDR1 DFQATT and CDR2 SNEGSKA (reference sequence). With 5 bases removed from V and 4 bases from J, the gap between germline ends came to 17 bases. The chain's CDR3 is CSAGPEGWRETQYF. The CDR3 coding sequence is TGCAGTGCTGGCCCGGAGGGCTGGCGAGAGACCCAGTACTTC.

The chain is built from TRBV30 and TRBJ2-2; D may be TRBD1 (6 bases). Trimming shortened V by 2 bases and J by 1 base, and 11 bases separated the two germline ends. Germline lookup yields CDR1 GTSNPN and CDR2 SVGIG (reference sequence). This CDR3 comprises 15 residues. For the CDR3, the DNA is TGTGCCTGGAGTTCCAGGGGATTGAACACCGGGGAGCTGTTTTTT. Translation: CAWSSRGLNTGELFF.

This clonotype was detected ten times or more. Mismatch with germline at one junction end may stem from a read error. CDR3 sequence reads: CASSLAFRDVVCF. For the CDR3, the DNA is TGTGCCAGCAGCTTAGCCTTCCGGGACGTAGTATGCTTC. V is TRBV7-9 and J is TRBJ2-5, with D possibly being TRBD1 or TRBD2 (5 bases each). The CDR3 totals 13 residues. Germline assignment: CDR1 SEHNR and CDR2 FQNEAQ (reference sequence).

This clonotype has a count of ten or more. The CDR3 spells CSALGGYTINEQFF. CDR3 nucleotides: TGCAGTGCTCTCGGGGGGTATACAATAAATGAGCAGTTCTTC. The chain carries TRBV20-1 and TRBJ2-1; TRBD2 matches at 7 bases. Per germline, CDR1 DFQATT and CDR2 SNEGSKA (reference sequence). The length of the CDR3 is 14 residues. V lost 5 bases, J lost 7 bases, and 11 bases stayed unmatched.

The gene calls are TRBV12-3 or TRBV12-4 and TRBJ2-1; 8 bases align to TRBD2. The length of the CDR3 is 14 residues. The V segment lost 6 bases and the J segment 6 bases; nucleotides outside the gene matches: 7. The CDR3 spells CASSTGTSFNEQFF. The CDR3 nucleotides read TGTGCCAGCAGCACCGGGACTAGTTTCAATGAGCAGTTCTTC.

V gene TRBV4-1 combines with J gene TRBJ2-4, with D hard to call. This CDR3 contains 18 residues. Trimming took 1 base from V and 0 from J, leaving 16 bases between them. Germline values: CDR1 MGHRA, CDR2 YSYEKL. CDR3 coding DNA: TGCGCCAGCAGCCAAGGTCTTCCCGCCGGTCGAGCCAAAAACATTCAGTACTTC. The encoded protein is CASSQGLPAGRAKNIQYF.

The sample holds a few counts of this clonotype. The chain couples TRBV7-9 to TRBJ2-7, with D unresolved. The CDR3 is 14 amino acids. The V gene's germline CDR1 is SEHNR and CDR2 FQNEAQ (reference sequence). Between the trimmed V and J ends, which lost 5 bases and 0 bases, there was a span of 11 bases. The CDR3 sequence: CASSRTTVSYEQYF. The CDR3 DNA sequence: TGTGCCAGCAGCCGCACCACAGTCTCCTACGAGCAGTACTTC.

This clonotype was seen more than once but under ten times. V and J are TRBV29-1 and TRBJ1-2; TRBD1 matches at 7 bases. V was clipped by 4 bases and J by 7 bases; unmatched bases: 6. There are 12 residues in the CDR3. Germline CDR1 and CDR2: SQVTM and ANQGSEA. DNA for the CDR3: TGCAGCGTTGTAGAAGGGGGCACTGGCTACACCTTC. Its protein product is CSVVEGGTGYTF. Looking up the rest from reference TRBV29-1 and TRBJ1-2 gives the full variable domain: SAVISQKPSRDICQRGTSLTIQCQVDSQVTMMFWYRQQPGQSLTLIATANQGSEATYESGFVIDKFPISRPNLTFSTLTVSNMSPEDSSIYLCSVVEGGTGYTFGSGTRLTVV.

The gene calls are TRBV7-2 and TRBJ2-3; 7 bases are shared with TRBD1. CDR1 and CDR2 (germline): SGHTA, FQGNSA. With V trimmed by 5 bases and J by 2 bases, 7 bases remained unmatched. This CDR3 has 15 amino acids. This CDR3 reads CASSPYRGITDTQYF. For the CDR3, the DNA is TGTGCCAGCAGCCCCTACAGGGGTATCACAGATACGCAGTATTTT.